These 21 T cell receptor beta chains were sequenced from one sample in a study of cytomegalovirus exposure and HLA in healthy donors. Sequenced by immunoSEQ multiplex PCR; TCRdb stores in-frame clones only, minus some. The table includes around 240,000 clones, around 90% detected once. The sequenced sample consisted of PBMCs. Source of these receptors: a woman in her late teens or twenties in good health and CMV-seronegative.

The CDR3, as DNA: TGCAGCGTTGCTGGCGGTACCCTTTACTATGGCTACACCTTC. It encodes CSVAGGTLYYGYTF. This rearrangement joins TRBV29-1 to TRBJ1-2, with D unclear. This CDR3 contains 14 residues. V lost 4 bases and J lost 3, with 15 bases in between. The germline V gene has CDR1 SQVTM and CDR2 ANQGSEA.

The sample holds a few counts of this clone. The chain links TRBV19 to TRBJ1-1; 7 bases align to TRBD1. The germline CDR1 and CDR2 sequences are LNHDA and SQIVND (reference sequence). This CDR3 spans 13 amino acids. After removal of 9 bases from V and 0 bases from J, the junction contained 4 bases not matched to a gene. CDR3 sequence: CASRQGVNTEAFF. DNA for the CDR3: TGTGCCAGCCGACAGGGAGTGAACACTGAAGCTTTCTTT.

J is TRBJ1-5 and V is TRBV7-2; D gene ambiguous. The CDR3 runs 13 residues. Germline lookup yields CDR1 SGHTA and CDR2 FQGNSA. Deletions cut 0 bases from V and 7 bases from J, with 7 bases between. The chain's CDR3 is CASSLAEEQPQHF. DNA of the CDR3: TGTGCCAGCAGCTTAGCGGAGGAGCAGCCCCAGCATTTT.

J is TRBJ2-3 and V is TRBV27, with 10 nucleotides matching TRBD2. Germline-derived CDR1 and CDR2 are MNHEY and SMNVEV (reference sequence). After removal of 5 bases from V and 5 bases from J, the junction contained 4 bases not matched to a gene. This CDR3 has 14 amino acids. CDR3 sequence: CASSGLAVLDTQYF. In nucleotides, the CDR3 is TGTGCCAGCAGTGGACTAGCGGTTTTAGATACGCAGTATTTT.

V and J are TRBV5-1 and TRBJ1-2; D ambiguous. CDR3 length: 14 amino acids. Trimming shortened V by 0 bases and J by 5 bases, and 11 bases separated the two germline ends. Germline CDR1 SGHRS, CDR2 YFSETQ. In DNA form, the CDR3 reads TGCGCCAGCAGCTTGGGACAAACGGGGTATGGCTACACCTTC. Amino acid sequence: CASSLGQTGYGYTF. Filled out from reference TRBV5-1 and TRBJ1-2, the complete variable domain reads KAGVTQTPRYLIKTRGQQVTLSCSPISGHRSVSWYQQTPGQGLQFLFEYFSETQRNKGNFPGRFSGRQFSNSRSEMNVSTLELGDSALYLCASSLGQTGYGYTFGSGTRLTVV.

The chain uses TRBV6-5 and TRBJ2-7; the D gene is possibly TRBD2 (5 bases). V was pared by 8 bases and J by 5 bases, with 16 bases between. The CDR3 spans 13 residues. Looked up from germline, CDR1 is MNHEY and CDR2 is SVGAGI. CDR3 nucleotide sequence: TGTGCCAGCCGACTCAGCGGTTCGGACGAGCAGTACTTC. It encodes CASRLSGSDEQYF.

This clone occurred once. The V gene is TRBV6-1, the J gene TRBJ1-2, with 7 positions matching TRBD1. The CDR3 is made up of 15 amino acids. In germline, CDR1 is MNHNS, CDR2 SASEGT. V lost 0 bases, J lost 5 bases, and 6 bases stayed unmatched. The CDR3 here is CASSEADRVGYGYTF. The CDR3 DNA reads as TGTGCCAGCAGTGAAGCTGACAGGGTAGGGTATGGCTACACCTTC.

This clone was counted between two and nine times. The rearrangement uses TRBV11-2 and TRBJ1-1; 9 bases line up with TRBD1. The germline CDR1 and CDR2 sequences are SGHAT and FQNNGV. CDR3 length equals 15 residues. Germline trimming cut 3 bases from V and 3 bases from J; bases unmatched to any gene: 5. The CDR3 sequence is CASSFTGGGDTEAFF. The CDR3 region has the DNA TGTGCCAGCAGCTTCACAGGGGGCGGGGACACTGAAGCTTTCTTT.

The CDR3 DNA reads TGTGCCAGCAGCTTAGCGGCAGCGGGGGGGCCCGGGGAGACCCAGTACTTC. Residues: CASSLAAAGGPGETQYF. This chain uses TRBV7-8 with TRBJ2-5; 10 bases are shared with TRBD2. The CDR3 runs 17 residues. With 0 bases clipped from V and 5 bases from J, the junction kept 9 bases outside the gene matches. Germline V gene lookup returns CDR1 SGHVS and CDR2 FQNEAQ.

The chain has TRBV7-8 and TRBJ1-5; the D gene is possibly TRBD1 (5 bases). CDR1 is SGHVS, CDR2 FQNEAQ, per germline. The CDR3 runs to 15 residues. Deletions cut 1 base from V and 0 bases from J, with 7 bases between. The CDR3 nucleotides read TGTGCCAGCAGCTTAGTTAGGGGTAGCAATCAGCCCCAGCATTTT. Residues: CASSLVRGSNQPQHF.

V usage is TRBV11-2 and J usage is TRBJ2-7; 12 nucleotides match TRBD1. V gave up 5 bases and J gave up 6 bases; unmatched junction bases: 14. CDR1 SGHAT and CDR2 FQNNGV come from the germline V gene. CDR3 length: 17 residues. This CDR3 is CASSARLGTGGLGEQYV. The CDR3 nucleotides read TGTGCCAGCAGCGCCAGACTGGGGACAGGGGGCCTGGGCGAGCAGTACGTC.

The V call is TRBV6-1, the J call TRBJ1-2; unclear D gene. The V and J ends lost 2 bases and 1 base respectively, with 8 bases between them. Germline V CDR1 and CDR2: MNHNS, SASEGT. This CDR3 has 14 amino acids. The CDR3 DNA reads TGTGCCAGCAGTGAATATCGGGGTAACTATGGCTACACCTTC. Protein: CASSEYRGNYGYTF.

The gene calls are TRBV6-6 and TRBJ1-5, with a tentative D call TRBD1 (6 bases). Germline assignment: CDR1 MNHNY and CDR2 SVGAGI (reference sequence). The V end lost 5 bases, the J end lost 3 bases, and 14 bases lay between the germline ends. This CDR3 region has 15 residues. Written as DNA, the CDR3 is TGTGCCAGCAGTCCCATTACAGGGCCCAATCAGCCCCAGCATTTT. Translated, it gives CASSPITGPNQPQHF.

J is TRBJ1-2 and V is TRBV19; D uncertain. Looked up from germline, CDR1 is LNHDA and CDR2 is SQIVND (reference sequence). CDR3 length equals 14 residues. V shed 4 bases and J shed 0 bases, with 9 bases lying between them. The CDR3 nucleotides read TGTGCCAGTAGTAACCGACATGCTAACTATGGCTACACCTTC. Amino acid sequence: CASSNRHANYGYTF.

The rearrangement uses TRBV6-6 and TRBJ1-4; D is undetermined. The germline V and J ends were trimmed by 8 bases and 8 bases, with 15 bases remaining between them. CDR1 MNHNY and CDR2 SVGAGI come from the germline V gene (reference sequence). The CDR3 is 13 residues long. This chain's CDR3 is CASAETRGEKLFF. The CDR3 DNA reads as TGTGCCAGCGCCGAGACGAGAGGGGAAAAACTGTTTTTT.

The chain carries TRBV10-3 and TRBJ1-2; 7 bases are a match to TRBD1. J gave up 6 bases and V 4 bases, and 5 bases lay outside the gene matches. Germline loops: CDR1 ENHRY, CDR2 SYGVKD. This CDR3 comprises 13 residues. Written as DNA, the CDR3 is TGTGCCATCAGTGGAGGGACAGCCCATGGCTACACCTTC. This translates into CAISGGTAHGYTF.

The J gene is TRBJ1-1, the V gene TRBV7-9; 9 bases line up with TRBD1. V shed 5 bases, J shed 4 bases, and the junction held 8 bases outside the gene matches. Germline lookup yields CDR1 SEHNR and CDR2 FQNEAQ (reference sequence). The length of the CDR3 is 15 residues. The CDR3 DNA reads as TGTGCCAGCAGCGATCGGGACAGGGCGAGCACTGAAGCTTTCTTT. It translates to CASSDRDRASTEAFF. The whole variable domain, filled in from reference TRBV7-9 and TRBJ1-1, reads DTGVSQNPRHKITKRGQNVTFRCDPISEHNRLYWYRQTLGQGPEFLTYFQNEAQLEKSRLLSDRFSAERPKGSFSTLEIQRTEQGDSAMYLCASSDRDRASTEAFFGQGTRLTVV.

The J gene is TRBJ1-2, the V gene TRBV4-3, with 10 positions matching TRBD1. The CDR3 consists of 18 residues. Germline CDR1 LGHNA, CDR2 YSLEER. V gave up 4 bases and J gave up 0 bases; unmatched junction bases: 11. The CDR3 loop is CASSRVPGTGASNYGYTF. As DNA, the CDR3 is TGCGCCAGCAGCCGGGTTCCCGGGACAGGGGCATCTAACTATGGCTACACCTTC.

V gene TRBV6-5 combines with J gene TRBJ2-7; 10 bases line up with TRBD1. The CDR3 consists of 14 residues. V gave up 4 bases and J gave up 3 bases; unmatched junction bases: 3. Germline CDR1 reads MNHEY; CDR2 reads SVGAGI. CDR3 in DNA: TGTGCCAGCAGTTCGACAGGGGGCCGCTACGAGCAGTACGTC. Translating gives CASSSTGGRYEQYV.

The rearrangement links TRBV28 to TRBJ1-2; TRBD1 agrees at 9 bases. The V and J ends lost 5 bases and 5 bases, in that order; junction bases with no gene match: 6. CDR3 length: 14 amino acids. Germline CDR1 MDHEN, CDR2 SYDVKM. The chain's CDR3 is CASSNRDRAYGYTF. The CDR3 DNA sequence: TGTGCCAGCAGTAACCGGGACAGGGCTTATGGCTACACCTTC.

The chain links TRBV11-2 to TRBJ2-2; 8 bases fit TRBD1. The CDR3 contains 15 residues. Germline CDR1 SGHAT, CDR2 FQNNGV. V gave up 5 bases and J gave up 1 base; unmatched junction bases: 3. This CDR3 reads CASSRGTGNTGELFF. In DNA form, the CDR3 reads TGTGCCAGCAGCCGGGGGACAGGGAACACCGGGGAGCTGTTTTTT.